What follows is one T cell receptor (beta chain) and its context. Its antigen is unidentified. This sample stems from a study of shared clonotypes between healthy human individuals. Study results and limitations: Estimated clonotype richness was generally higher in naive than memory subsets.

The CDR3 has 16 residues. CDR1 and CDR2 from the germline V gene are SGHTA and FQGNSA. Trimming took off 5 bases at V and 4 bases at J, with 20 bases between the two ends. The authors' processing: For the immunoSEQ data, sequences were junction-only without quality scores, so filtering differed. The protocol was immunoSEQ multiplex PCR, while the TCRdb copy is restricted to in-frame clones and leaves out a portion. Clone size and the V and J calls come from that table; the DNA yielded D and trimming. The table shows 950,000 to 1,100,000 clones, with roughly 80% occurring only once. This TCR was sampled from a man in his late teens or twenties in good health. What was sequenced was memory CD4+ T cells sorted from blood. Subset defined: CD45RA-negative fraction. This chain connects TRBV7-2 to TRBJ1-2; no clear D gene. CDR3 nucleotides: TGTGCCAGCAGCCATGGGATCCTCGGACGAGCCTATGGCTACACCTTC. It yields the protein CASSHGILGRAYGYTF.